The source of this T cell receptor (beta chain) is a study of T-cell memory formation after mild COVID-19. The 5'RACE method, run with constant-segment primers, produced TCR alpha and TCR beta cDNA libraries (carrying sample barcodes and UMIs). TCRdb processed the 5' RACE reads anew with MiXCR; each CDR3 protein has one entry. Among approximately 440,000 distinct CDR3 sequences, roughly 20% were seen once, and the ten largest hold 7.5% to 9.5%. Regarding the study as a whole: Later expanders leaned toward CD4+, whereas clones contracting from day 15 to 85 were balanced CD4/CD8.

Germline V gene lookup returns CDR1 MNHEY and CDR2 SVGAGI. V trimming: 2 bases; J trimming: 8 bases; junction bases outside the gene matches: 9. The CDR3 spans 16 residues. A few counts support this clonotype. The antigen is unknown. Sample: PBMCs or a T cell subset sorted from them (not recorded which). The TCR originated in an adult woman who had mild COVID-19 (a few samples of this study predate the infection). Cell type and time point are not known. The chain combines TRBV6-5 with TRBJ1-2, with 12 bases identical to TRBD1. The CDR3 region is CASSYLPGQGAGGYTF. In DNA form, the CDR3 reads TGTGCCAGCAGTTACCTCCCGGGACAGGGGGCAGGAGGCTACACCTTC.